Described below is a single T cell receptor beta chain sequence and its context. The identical CDR3 is also encoded by other nucleotide sequences in the sample. This entry is derived from a study of blood T cell repertoires in COVID-19. The CDR3 length is 14 residues. V lost 5 bases, J lost 3 bases, and 13 bases lay in between. Germline V gives CDR1 SGHTA, CDR2 FQGNSA. Assay used: immunoSEQ multiplex PCR; TCRdb lists only in-frame clones, some missing. This sample yields around 57,000 clones, of which approximately 86% are seen a single time; about a fifth belongs to the top ten. This clonotype originated in a woman older than 75 with active COVID-19. The rearrangement joins TRBV7-2 to TRBJ1-1; D perhaps matches TRBD1 (6 bases). The sequenced sample was peripheral blood. In DNA form, the CDR3 reads TGTGCCAGCAGCCTACAGGGAGGGGACACTGAAGCTTTCTTT. It translates to CASSLQGGDTEAFF. Filled out from reference TRBV7-2 and TRBJ1-1, the complete variable domain reads GAGVSQSPSNKVTEKGKDVELRCDPISGHTALYWYRQSLGQGLEFLIYFQGNSAPDKSGLPSDRFSAERTGGSVSTLTIQRTQQEDSAVYLCASSLQGGDTEAFFGQGTRLTVV.